The 29 T cell receptor beta chains below were found in one sample sequenced in a study of T cells in Graves' hyperthyroidism and ophthalmopathy. What was amplified from RNA transcripts were TCR beta CDR3 regions. An initial round of RT-PCR targeting the TCR CDR3 relied on the HTBI primer set. MiXCR, run by TCRdb on the multiplex PCR reads, gives a single entry per CDR3 protein. The sample carries about 330,000 distinct CDR3 sequences, roughly 13% recorded once. What was sequenced was blood. These receptors were taken from a woman aged 40-49 years with Graves' ophthalmopathy.

The rearrangement links TRBV9 to TRBJ2-5, with D maybe TRBD2 (6 bases). The germline V gene has CDR1 SGDLS and CDR2 YYNGEE. The germline V and J ends were trimmed by 1 base and 1 base, with 8 bases remaining between them. The length of the CDR3 is 14 residues. For the CDR3, the DNA is TGTGCCAGCAGCGTAACGGGAGCCCAAGAGACCCAGTACTTC. The encoded protein is CASSVTGAQETQYF.

The chain joins TRBV5-6 to TRBJ1-1; the D is unclear. The ends were cut back, 0 bases at V and 8 bases at J, with 17 bases in the middle. CDR1 is SGHDT, CDR2 YYEEEE, per germline. The CDR3 is 15 amino acids. In nucleotides, the CDR3 is TGTGCCAGCAGCTTGGGGTTTGCAGGAAAGCTGGAAGCTTTCTTT. This translates into CASSLGFAGKLEAFF.

The V gene is TRBV10-3, the J gene TRBJ2-1; 14 bases agree with TRBD2. Germline CDR1 and CDR2: ENHRY and SYGVKD. V was pared by 6 bases and J by 9 bases, with 10 bases of the junction left unmatched. The CDR3 loop spans 16 amino acids. CDR3 protein: CAIRPGTSGREGEQFF. The CDR3 region has the DNA TGTGCCATCAGACCTGGGACTAGCGGGAGAGAGGGTGAGCAGTTCTTC.

The gene calls are TRBV5-4 and TRBJ2-2; possible D gene TRBD2, 5 bases. The V end was cut by 3 bases, the J end by 4 bases, with 16 bases between. Germline V gene sequence: CDR1 SGHNT, CDR2 YYREEE (reference sequence). The CDR3 is made up of 16 amino acids. DNA for the CDR3: TGTGCCAGCAGCTCCCCATCCGGGATCGGCACCGGGGAGCTGTTTTTT. As protein: CASSSPSGIGTGELFF.

The chain employs TRBV29-1 and TRBJ2-1; the D is unclear. Germline values: CDR1 SQVTM, CDR2 ANQGSEA. V shed 5 bases and J shed 0 bases, with 11 bases lying between them. The CDR3 runs 14 residues. In DNA form, the CDR3 reads TGCAGCGTTCGAGGAAGAAGCTCCTACAATGAGCAGTTCTTC. It specifies CSVRGRSSYNEQFF.

This clonotype was counted ten times or more. This chain connects TRBV2 to TRBJ1-4, with D tentatively TRBD1 (5 bases). V lost 4 bases and J lost 8, with 14 bases in between. There are 14 residues in the CDR3. Germline V lookup: CDR1 SNHLY, CDR2 FYNNEI. CDR3 in DNA: TGTGCCAGCAGTGCACGTCAGGGAGGAGAAAAACTGTTTTTT. This translates into CASSARQGGEKLFF.

A note on this clonotype: In this CDR3 the conserved last residue, phenylalanine or tryptophan, is missing, so a read error is likely. The CDR3 DNA reads as TGCAGTGCTGGGGCGGGACACATCACCGATAGCAATCAGCCCCAGCATCTT. Translated, it gives CSAGAGHITDSNQPQHL. The chain employs TRBV20-1 and TRBJ1-5, with D perhaps matching TRBD1 (6 bases). Germline CDR1 is DFQATT and CDR2 is SNEGSKA (reference sequence). V was trimmed by 5 bases and J by 0 bases, leaving 20 bases between them. The length of the CDR3 is 17 residues.

At least ten counts were recorded for this clonotype. J is TRBJ2-1 and V is TRBV11-2, with D perhaps given as TRBD1 or TRBD2 (6 bases each). Germline CDR1 SGHAT, CDR2 FQNNGV. The CDR3 is 15 amino acids. Trimming stripped 5 bases from V and 7 bases from J, with 18 bases between. In nucleotides, the CDR3 is TGTGCCAGCAGCCGACTAGGGGGTCGCCGAAATGAGCAGTTCTTC. It specifies CASSRLGGRRNEQFF.

This clonotype was picked up many times. V usage is TRBV7-2 and J usage is TRBJ2-1; 10 bases agree with TRBD1. Germline assignment: CDR1 SGHTA and CDR2 FQGNSA. J was trimmed by 8 bases and V by 5 bases; bases with no gene match: 15. The length of the CDR3 is 17 residues. CDR3 protein: CASSRARRTGGRDEQFF. The CDR3 DNA sequence: TGTGCCAGCAGCCGAGCCAGAAGGACAGGGGGACGAGATGAGCAGTTCTTC.

V is TRBV2 and J is TRBJ2-1, with 10 bases aligning to TRBD1. This CDR3 contains 14 residues. With V trimmed by 8 bases and J by 5 bases, 6 bases remained unmatched. Germline loops: CDR1 SNHLY, CDR2 FYNNEI. Here the CDR3 reads CASSDRGVNNEQFF. The CDR3 bases are TGTGCCAGCTCGGACAGGGGGGTAAACAATGAGCAGTTCTTC.

Many counts were recorded for this clonotype. This sequence joins TRBV6-1 and TRBJ1-2; D uncertain. Trimming shortened V by 3 bases and J by 1 base, and 15 bases separated the two germline ends. This CDR3 has 16 residues. The germline V gene encodes CDR1 MNHNS and CDR2 SASEGT. Here the CDR3 DNA reads TGTGCCAGCAGTGACAGCGTCTTGGGTCTTAACTATGGCTACACCTTC. This translates into CASSDSVLGLNYGYTF.

The J gene is TRBJ2-1, the V gene TRBV3-1; 9 nucleotides agree with TRBD1. J lost 4 bases, V lost 4 bases, and 8 bases had no gene match. Germline CDR1 is LGHDT and CDR2 is YNNKEL (reference sequence). The CDR3 consists of 16 residues. CDR3 bases: TGTGCCAGCAGCCGCCGGGACAGGGCCGCGTACAATGAGCAGTTCTTC. Protein sequence: CASSRRDRAAYNEQFF.

This clonotype was counted ten times or more. This chain uses TRBV18 with TRBJ2-1; D is ambiguous. This CDR3 contains 12 residues. The germline CDR1 and CDR2 sequences are KGHSH and LQKENI. Trimming removed 1 base from V and 6 bases from J, with 4 bases in between. CDR3 coding DNA: TGTGCCAGCTCACCACAAGCCAATGAGCAGTTCTTC. Its protein is CASSPQANEQFF.

This clonotype was counted many times. The chain joins TRBV30 to TRBJ2-3; 8 positions agree with TRBD1. V shed 4 bases, J shed 2 bases, and the junction held 2 bases outside the gene matches. Germline V gene data show CDR1 as GTSNPN and CDR2 as SVGIG (reference sequence). The CDR3 is 13 residues long. CDR3 bases: TGTGCCTGGACAGGGGGCTTCACAGATACGCAGTATTTT. Encoded protein: CAWTGGFTDTQYF.

This clonotype came up many times. This rearrangement joins TRBV12-3 or TRBV12-4 to TRBJ2-7, with 8 bases lining up with TRBD2. After removal of 2 bases from V and 2 bases from J, the junction contained 26 bases not matched to a gene. The CDR3 runs 22 residues. The CDR3 reads CASSLFWAPTNLAGIGTYEQYF. CDR3 in DNA: TGTGCCAGCAGTTTATTCTGGGCGCCTACGAACTTAGCGGGAATAGGGACCTACGAGCAGTACTTC.

The gene calls are TRBV3-1 and TRBJ2-2, with D possibly being TRBD1 (5 bases). V dropped 4 bases and J dropped 2 bases, with 17 bases sitting between them. CDR1 is LGHDT, CDR2 YNNKEL, per germline (reference sequence). The CDR3 contains 17 residues. CDR3 region: CASSPWGNSLNTGELFF. The CDR3 DNA is TGTGCCAGCAGCCCCTGGGGCAACAGCCTTAACACCGGGGAGCTGTTTTTT.

The chain joins TRBV20-1 to TRBJ2-7, with D maybe TRBD1 (6 bases). The germline V and J ends were trimmed by 6 bases and 7 bases, with 25 bases remaining between them. The germline gives CDR1 DFQATT, CDR2 SNEGSKA (reference sequence). This CDR3 has 15 residues. CDR3 nucleotides: TGCAGTGCCAACCCATCCTTCGGGATGAGGGGGGAGCAGTACTTC. Translated, it gives CSANPSFGMRGEQYF.

At least ten counts were recorded for this clonotype. V gene TRBV7-8 combines with J gene TRBJ2-3, with D uncertain. Germline V gives CDR1 SGHVS, CDR2 FQNEAQ. Trimming removed 0 bases from V and 1 base from J, with 11 bases in between. The CDR3 loop spans 16 amino acids. Here the CDR3 reads CASSLARTRRTDTQYF. Written as DNA, the CDR3 is TGTGCCAGCAGCTTAGCAAGGACCCGGCGCACAGATACGCAGTATTTT.

This clonotype was seen a few times. The V gene is TRBV7-2, the J gene TRBJ2-7; a weak D match, TRBD2 (5 bases). Germline CDR1 and CDR2: SGHTA and FQGNSA. Trimming took off 2 bases at V and 2 bases at J, with 10 bases between the two ends. The CDR3 consists of 14 residues. For the CDR3, the DNA is TGTGCCAGCAGCTTATTCGCCGGGACCTACGAGCAGTACTTC. This gives the protein CASSLFAGTYEQYF. Full variable domain (missing parts from reference TRBV7-2 and TRBJ2-7): GAGVSQSPSNKVTEKGKDVELRCDPISGHTALYWYRQSLGQGLEFLIYFQGNSAPDKSGLPSDRFSAERTGGSVSTLTIQRTQQEDSAVYLCASSLFAGTYEQYFGPGTRLTVT.

This clonotype was counted ten times or more. V and J are TRBV2 and TRBJ2-1, with TRBD1 as a possible D gene (6 bases). The V end was cut by 4 bases, the J end by 9 bases, with 19 bases between. The CDR3 spans 15 residues. Looked up from germline, CDR1 is SNHLY and CDR2 is FYNNEI. In nucleotides, the CDR3 is TGTGCCAGCAGTGGGGACATATCCCGGTTTGGTGAGCAGTTCTTC. This translates into CASSGDISRFGEQFF.

This clonotype was counted ten times or more. The chain combines TRBV11-1 with TRBJ1-5; D remains ambiguous. Trimming left V 7 bases short and J 5 bases short, with 18 bases between. This CDR3 has 15 residues. Germline assignment: CDR1 SGHAT and CDR2 FQDESV (reference sequence). CDR3 coding DNA: TGTGCCAGCACCACTCCGGCGGTATCGGATCAGCCCCAGCATTTT. Translated, it gives CASTTPAVSDQPQHF.

The V gene is TRBV28, the J gene TRBJ1-5; weak D call: TRBD1 (6 bases). Germline V gene sequence: CDR1 MDHEN, CDR2 SYDVKM. This CDR3 has 17 residues. Trimming cost V 3 bases and J 4 bases, with 19 bases left between them. DNA for the CDR3: TGTGCCAGCAGTTTCTGGGGGGCCCGCCGAAGTAATCAGCCCCAGCATTTT. As protein: CASSFWGARRSNQPQHF.

This clonotype has ten or more counts. The rearrangement links TRBV12-3 or TRBV12-4 to TRBJ1-6; D is perhaps TRBD1 (5 bases). The germline V and J ends were trimmed by 2 bases and 10 bases, with 9 bases remaining between them. CDR3 length: 13 residues. The CDR3 region has the DNA TGTGCCAGCAGTTTATTCAGGGACTCACCCCTCCACTTT. Translated, it gives CASSLFRDSPLHF.

With regard to this clonotype: Compared with germline, one end of the junction differs, possibly owing to a read error. The chain combines TRBV7-9 with TRBJ2-1; D might be TRBD1 or TRBD2, each matching 5 bases. The germline V gene encodes CDR1 SEHNR and CDR2 FQNEAQ (reference sequence). The CDR3 has 15 residues. The CDR3 coding sequence is TGTGCCAGCAGTTCGAAGGGACGGTCCTACAATGAGCAGCTCTTC. Translation gives CASSSKGRSYNEQLF.

This clonotype was seen at least ten times. The rearrangement uses TRBV6-1 and TRBJ2-2; D may be TRBD2 (5 bases). The V gene's germline CDR1 is MNHNS and CDR2 SASEGT. The CDR3 length is 16 residues. V gave up 6 bases and J gave up 6 bases, with 20 bases separating them. The CDR3 DNA sequence: TGTGCCAGCAGGAGCCGGGGTCTAGATTCGGCCGGGGAGCTGTTTTTT. It specifies CASRSRGLDSAGELFF.

This chain's CDR3 is CASSFSGRDSEQYF. For the CDR3, the DNA is TGTGCCAGCAGTTTCAGTGGCCGGGACTCCGAGCAGTACTTC. The chain joins TRBV27 to TRBJ2-7; maybe TRBD2 (6 bases). CDR3 length: 14 amino acids. Germline-derived CDR1 and CDR2 are MNHEY and SMNVEV (reference sequence). V was pared by 3 bases and J by 6 bases, with 15 bases between.

This clonotype was counted a few times. The chain couples TRBV5-5 to TRBJ1-2; TRBD1 might be the D (6 bases). V lost 2 bases and J 7 bases, leaving 18 bases between the germline ends. Germline values: CDR1 SGHKS, CDR2 YYEKEE (reference sequence). The CDR3 covers 15 residues. The CDR3 protein is CASSLMTGLVAGYTF. The DNA of the CDR3 is TGTGCCAGCAGCTTAATGACAGGTTTAGTAGCTGGCTACACCTTC. The full variable domain, rest sourced from reference TRBV5-5 and TRBJ1-2, is DAGVTQSPTHLIKTRGQQVTLRCSPISGHKSVSWYQQVLGQGPQFIFQYYEKEERGRGNFPDRFSARQFPNYSSELNVNALLLGDSALYLCASSLMTGLVAGYTFGSGTRLTVV.

This clonotype appeared many times. The gene calls are TRBV24-1 and TRBJ2-3; TRBD2 matches at 7 bases. V shed 3 bases and J 2 bases; nucleotides not matched to a gene: 4. The V gene's germline CDR1 is KGHDR and CDR2 SFDVKD. The CDR3 covers 15 residues. CDR3 amino acids: CATSDRRDYTDTQYF. CDR3 bases: TGTGCCACCAGTGATCGCCGGGACTACACAGATACGCAGTATTTT.

As for this clonotype: Just one base apart from a much larger clone, this may be a read error. The chain couples TRBV6-1 to TRBJ2-5, with 8 bases identical to TRBD2. The CDR3 runs 12 residues. Germline CDR1 MNHNS, CDR2 SASEGT. CDR3 DNA sequence: TGTGTCAGTACTAGCGGCCAAGAGACCCAGTACTTC. Translating it yields CVSTSGQETQYF.